This paragraph reports one TCR beta chain. The germline V gene encodes CDR1 SGHTA and CDR2 FQGNSA. V was clipped by 1 base and J by 15 bases; unmatched bases: 3. There are 11 residues in the CDR3. TCRdb's copy holds only in-frame clones and misses some; the assay was immunoSEQ multiplex PCR. The sample includes over 200,000 clones, over 75% of them seen just once. The data were taken from a study of blood T cell repertoires in COVID-19. V gene TRBV7-2 combines with J gene TRBJ2-1; 7 bases match TRBD2. This receptor was identified in a human donor in a cohort sampled during active COVID-19. Sequenced input: peripheral blood. The CDR3 spells CASSLGVAGFF. CDR3 bases: TGTGCCAGCAGCTTAGGGGTAGCGGGGTTCTTC.